What follows describes a single T cell receptor (beta chain). The record originates from a study of shared T cell receptors in the human thymus. Assay: immunoSEQ multiplex PCR; the TCRdb copy retains only in-frame clones and omits some. The repertoire holds about 710,000 clones, with 80% to 90% as singletons. These data are also associated with another study on human thymus T cells. From that study: The study used thymus tissue resected during corrective heart surgery.

Sample: thymocytes. This clonotype was sampled from a boy under two years old with a congenital heart defect.

The CDR3 region is CASSLEGAGQPNTEAFF. CDR3 bases: TGTGCCAGCAGCTTGGAGGGTGCGGGACAGCCGAACACTGAAGCTTTCTTT. The chain is built from TRBV5-5 and TRBJ1-1; 7 nucleotides agree with TRBD1. This CDR3 spans 17 amino acids. CDR1 and CDR2 (germline): SGHKS, YYEKEE (reference sequence). V shed 0 bases and J 1 base; nucleotides not matched to a gene: 9.